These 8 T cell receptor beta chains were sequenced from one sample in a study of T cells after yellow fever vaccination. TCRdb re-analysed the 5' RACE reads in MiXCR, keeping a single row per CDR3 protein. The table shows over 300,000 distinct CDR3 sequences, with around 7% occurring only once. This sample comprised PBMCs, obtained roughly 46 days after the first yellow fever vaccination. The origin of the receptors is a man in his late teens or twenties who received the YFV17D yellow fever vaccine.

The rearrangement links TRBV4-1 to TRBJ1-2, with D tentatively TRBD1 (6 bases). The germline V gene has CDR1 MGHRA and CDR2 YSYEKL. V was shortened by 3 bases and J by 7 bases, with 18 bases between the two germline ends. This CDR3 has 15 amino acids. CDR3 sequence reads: CASSHLFPGVGGYTF. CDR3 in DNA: TGCGCCAGCAGCCACCTCTTCCCAGGGGTCGGTGGCTACACCTTC.

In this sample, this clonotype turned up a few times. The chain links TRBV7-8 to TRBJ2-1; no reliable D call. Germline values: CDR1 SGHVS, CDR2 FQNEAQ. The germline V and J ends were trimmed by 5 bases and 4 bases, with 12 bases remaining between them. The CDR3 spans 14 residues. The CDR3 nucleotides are TGTGCCAGCAGCCGATGGGAAGAATACAATGAGCAGTTCTTC. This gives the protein CASSRWEEYNEQFF.

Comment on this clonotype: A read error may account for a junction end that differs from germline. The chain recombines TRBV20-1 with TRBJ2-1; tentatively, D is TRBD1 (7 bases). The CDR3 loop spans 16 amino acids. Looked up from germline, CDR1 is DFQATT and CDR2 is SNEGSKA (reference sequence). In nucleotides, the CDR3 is TGCTGTGCTAGAGATTCAAGACAGGGACTTTGGGATGAGCAGTTCTTC. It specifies CCARDSRQGLWDEQFF.

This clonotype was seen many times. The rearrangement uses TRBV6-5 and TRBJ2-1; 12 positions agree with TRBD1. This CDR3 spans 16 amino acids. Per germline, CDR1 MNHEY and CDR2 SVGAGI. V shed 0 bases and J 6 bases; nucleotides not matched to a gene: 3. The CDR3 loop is CASSYSGTGGFNEQFF. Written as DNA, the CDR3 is TGTGCCAGCAGTTACTCCGGGACAGGGGGCTTCAATGAGCAGTTCTTC.

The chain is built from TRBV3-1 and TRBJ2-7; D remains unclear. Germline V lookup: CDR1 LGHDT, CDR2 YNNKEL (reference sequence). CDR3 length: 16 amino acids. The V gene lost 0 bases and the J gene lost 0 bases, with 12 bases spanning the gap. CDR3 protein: CASSQDKRIPSYEQYF. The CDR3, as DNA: TGTGCCAGCAGCCAAGATAAGAGGATTCCCTCCTACGAGCAGTACTTC.

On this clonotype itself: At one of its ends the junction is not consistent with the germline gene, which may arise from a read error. CDR3 in amino acids: CASSSRGLERYF. The CDR3 nucleotides are TGTGCCAGCAGCTCCCGGGGTTTGGAGCGGTACTTC. The V and J genes are TRBV7-9 and TRBJ2-7; possibly TRBD2 for D (5 bases). Germline V gives CDR1 SEHNR, CDR2 FQNEAQ (reference sequence). CDR3 length equals 12 residues.

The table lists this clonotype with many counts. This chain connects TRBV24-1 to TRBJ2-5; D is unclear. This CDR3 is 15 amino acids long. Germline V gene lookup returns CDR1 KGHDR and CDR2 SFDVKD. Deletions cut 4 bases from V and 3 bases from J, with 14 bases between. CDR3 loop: CATSDPIRPEETQYF. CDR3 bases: TGTGCCACCAGTGACCCCATCCGCCCGGAAGAGACCCAGTACTTC.

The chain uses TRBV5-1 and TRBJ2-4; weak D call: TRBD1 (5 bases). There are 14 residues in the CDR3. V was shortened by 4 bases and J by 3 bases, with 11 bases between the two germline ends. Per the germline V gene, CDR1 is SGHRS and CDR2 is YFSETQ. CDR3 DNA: TGCGCCAGCAGCACGGACACCGGCAAAAACATTCAGTACTTC. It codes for CASSTDTGKNIQYF.